Listed here are 7 T cell receptor beta chains from one sample, sequenced in a study of T cells after somatic rescue of genetic block. Produced via immunoSEQ multiplex PCR; TCRdb's table is partial and in-frame only. In the table there are about 88,000 clones, approximately 90% of which are singletons. Input material: peripheral blood mononuclear cells (PBMCs). These receptor sequences come from a woman under 30.

V gene TRBV11-2 combines with J gene TRBJ2-7; 13 nucleotides line up with TRBD2. V gave up 5 bases and J gave up 4 bases; unmatched junction bases: 5. The CDR3 consists of 15 residues. Germline lookup yields CDR1 SGHAT and CDR2 FQNNGV. CDR3 in amino acids: CASSPRTSGGYEQYF. The CDR3 region has the DNA TGTGCCAGCAGCCCGAGGACTAGCGGGGGATACGAGCAGTACTTC.

This clone was seen only once. The V call is TRBV5-1, the J call TRBJ1-1; 9 nucleotides line up with TRBD1. This CDR3 region has 12 residues. CDR1 SGHRS and CDR2 YFSETQ come from the germline V gene. J gave up 8 bases and V 6 bases, and 5 bases lay outside the gene matches. The CDR3 here is CASTLGTGEAFF. In DNA, the CDR3 is TGCGCCAGCACCCTCGGGACAGGGGAAGCTTTCTTT.

The chain combines TRBV6-8 with TRBJ2-7, with 8 bases that match TRBD2. The CDR3 runs 17 residues. Germline trimming cut 3 bases from V and 3 bases from J; bases unmatched to any gene: 13. Germline assignment: CDR1 MNHGY and CDR2 SAAAGT. CDR3 sequence (DNA): TGTGCCAGCAGTTATAGCCCCGGGAATAGCGGGAACTACGAGCAGTACTTC. Amino acid sequence: CASSYSPGNSGNYEQYF.

The table lists this clone with a few counts. J is TRBJ2-3 and V is TRBV7-2; D is ambiguous. The CDR3 spans 12 residues. V lost 5 bases and J 0 bases, leaving 3 bases between the germline ends. CDR1 and CDR2 from the germline V gene are SGHTA and FQGNSA. This CDR3 reads CASSISTDTQYF. In DNA form, the CDR3 reads TGTGCCAGCAGCATCAGCACAGATACGCAGTATTTT.

V gene TRBV30 combines with J gene TRBJ1-1; 7 nucleotides match TRBD1. Germline V lookup: CDR1 GTSNPN, CDR2 SVGIG (reference sequence). V shed 1 base, J shed 6 bases, and the junction held 11 bases outside the gene matches. The CDR3 loop spans 15 amino acids. The DNA for the CDR3 is TGTGCCTGGAGTGCACCCCGATCAGGGGGATCTGAAGCTTTCTTT. Translated, it gives CAWSAPRSGGSEAFF. The variable domain in full, completed from reference TRBV30 and TRBJ1-1, reads SQTIHQWPATLVQPVGSPLSLECTVEGTSNPNLYWYRQAAGRGLQLLFYSVGIGQISSEVPQNLSASRPQDRQFILSSKKLLLSDSGFYLCAWSAPRSGGSEAFFGQGTRLTVV.

The chain links TRBV28 to TRBJ2-2, with D tentatively TRBD1 (6 bases). This CDR3 region has 16 residues. The V gene's germline CDR1 is MDHEN and CDR2 SYDVKM. The V and J ends lost 6 bases and 4 bases respectively, with 18 bases between them. CDR3 bases: TGTGCCAGCAGCCATGGACAGCCCCCAGGCACCGGGGAGCTGTTTTTT. The encoded protein is CASSHGQPPGTGELFF.

The table lists this clone with a few counts. This chain joins TRBV7-3 and TRBJ2-3; perhaps TRBD1 as D (6 bases). Germline CDR1 SGHTA, CDR2 FQGTGA. The CDR3 runs to 18 residues. Trimming cost V 4 bases and J 2 bases, with 22 bases left between them. CDR3 protein: CASSSRQVPRVFTDTQYF. The CDR3 DNA reads TGTGCCAGCAGCTCAAGACAGGTTCCCCGTGTTTTCACAGATACGCAGTATTTT.